Sequencing of this T cell receptor beta chain was carried out in a study of early T cells in non-severe SARS-CoV-2 infection. About the research overall: The sequenced material was bulk RNA from unsorted whole blood, and its chains were unpaired.

TCRdb redid the calling of the 5' RACE reads with MiXCR, one entry per CDR3 protein. The sample shows over 100,000 distinct CDR3 sequences, roughly 14% of them seen only once. Sequenced material: whole blood. The receptor comes from an adult who was a healthcare worker with PCR-confirmed SARS-CoV-2 infection or an uninfected control (not recorded which).

The CDR3 spells CSARYRHRIGTQYF. The CDR3 DNA follows: TGCAGTGCTAGATATAGGCATAGGATAGGGACCCAGTACTTC. The chain employs TRBV20-1 and TRBJ2-5; D unclear. This CDR3 contains 14 residues. V dropped 2 bases and J dropped 7 bases, with 17 bases sitting between them. Per germline, CDR1 DFQATT and CDR2 SNEGSKA (reference sequence).